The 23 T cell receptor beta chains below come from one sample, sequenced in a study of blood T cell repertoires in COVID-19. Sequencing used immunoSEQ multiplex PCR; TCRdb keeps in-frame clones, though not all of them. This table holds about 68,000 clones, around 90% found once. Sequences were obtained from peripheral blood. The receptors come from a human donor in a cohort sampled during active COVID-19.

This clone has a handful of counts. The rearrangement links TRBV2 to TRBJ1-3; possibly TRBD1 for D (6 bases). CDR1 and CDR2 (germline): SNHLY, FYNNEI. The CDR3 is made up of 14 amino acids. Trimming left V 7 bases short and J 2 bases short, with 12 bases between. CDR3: CASTEGGAGNTIYF. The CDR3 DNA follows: TGTGCCAGCACCGAAGGGGGAGCTGGAAACACCATATATTTT.

The CDR3 DNA reads as TGTGCCAGCAGTGGCGGGGCGGTGGACACTGAAGCTTTCTTT. Translated: CASSGGAVDTEAFF. V usage is TRBV28 and J usage is TRBJ1-1; a possible D gene is TRBD1 (5 bases). Germline values: CDR1 MDHEN, CDR2 SYDVKM. This CDR3 comprises 14 residues. Trimming cost V 5 bases and J 3 bases, with 13 bases left between them.

The DNA for the CDR3 is TGTGCTAGTGGTTTGGCCGGGACAGGGGGGCATACGCAGTATTTT. Translation gives CASGLAGTGGHTQYF. This chain links TRBV12-5 with TRBJ2-3; 11 bases are shared with TRBD1. J gave up 7 bases and V 1 base, and 4 bases lay outside the gene matches. The CDR3 is 15 amino acids. Per the germline V gene, CDR1 is LGHNT and CDR2 is FRNRAP.

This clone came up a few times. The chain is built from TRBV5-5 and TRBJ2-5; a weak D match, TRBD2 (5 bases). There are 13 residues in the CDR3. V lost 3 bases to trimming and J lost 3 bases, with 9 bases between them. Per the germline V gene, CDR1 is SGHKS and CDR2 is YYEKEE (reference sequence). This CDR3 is CASSSDWEETQYF. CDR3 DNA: TGTGCCAGCAGCTCGGACTGGGAAGAGACCCAGTACTTC.

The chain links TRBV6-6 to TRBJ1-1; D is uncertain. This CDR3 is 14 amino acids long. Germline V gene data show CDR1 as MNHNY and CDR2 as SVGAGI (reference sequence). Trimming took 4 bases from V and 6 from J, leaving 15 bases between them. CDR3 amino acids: CASSLPGIKAEAFF. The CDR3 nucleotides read TGTGCCAGCAGTTTGCCGGGGATCAAAGCTGAAGCTTTCTTT.

CDR3 DNA: TGTGCCAGCAGCTTAGGGGACAGGACCGGGGAGCTGTTTTTT. It is translated as CASSLGDRTGELFF. The gene calls are TRBV7-2 and TRBJ2-2, with 8 nucleotides matching TRBD1. CDR1 and CDR2 (germline): SGHTA, FQGNSA. V shed 1 base and J 5 bases; nucleotides not matched to a gene: 0. There are 14 residues in the CDR3. Filled out from reference TRBV7-2 and TRBJ2-2, the complete variable domain reads GAGVSQSPSNKVTEKGKDVELRCDPISGHTALYWYRQSLGQGLEFLIYFQGNSAPDKSGLPSDRFSAERTGGSVSTLTIQRTQQEDSAVYLCASSLGDRTGELFFGEGSRLTVL.

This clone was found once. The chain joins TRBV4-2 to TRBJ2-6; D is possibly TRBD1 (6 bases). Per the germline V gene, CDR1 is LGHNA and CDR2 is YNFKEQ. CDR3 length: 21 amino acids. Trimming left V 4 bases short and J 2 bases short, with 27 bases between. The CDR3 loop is CASSRRGMVTRGTTGANVLTF. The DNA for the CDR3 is TGTGCCAGCAGCCGAAGGGGAATGGTTACCAGGGGAACGACTGGGGCCAACGTCCTGACTTTC.

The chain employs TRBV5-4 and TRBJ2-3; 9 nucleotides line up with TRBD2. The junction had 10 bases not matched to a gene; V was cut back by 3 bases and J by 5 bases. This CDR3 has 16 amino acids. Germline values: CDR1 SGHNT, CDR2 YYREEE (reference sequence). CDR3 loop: CASSYAGLAGLDTQYF. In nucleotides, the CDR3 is TGTGCCAGCAGCTATGCGGGGCTAGCGGGATTAGATACGCAGTATTTT.

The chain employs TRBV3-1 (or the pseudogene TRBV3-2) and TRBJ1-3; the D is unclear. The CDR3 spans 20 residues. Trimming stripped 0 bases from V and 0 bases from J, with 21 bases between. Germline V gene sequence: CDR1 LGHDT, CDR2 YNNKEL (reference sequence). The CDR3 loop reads CASSQDRTATLLGSGNTIYF. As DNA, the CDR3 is TGTGCCAGCAGCCAAGATCGTACAGCTACCCTACTTGGCTCTGGAAACACCATATATTTT.

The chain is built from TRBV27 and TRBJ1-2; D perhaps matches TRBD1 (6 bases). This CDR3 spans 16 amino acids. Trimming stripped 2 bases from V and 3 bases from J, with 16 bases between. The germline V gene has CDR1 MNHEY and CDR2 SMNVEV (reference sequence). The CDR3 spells CASSLGGLGGDYGYTF. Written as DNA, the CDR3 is TGTGCCAGCAGTTTAGGGGGCCTGGGTGGAGACTATGGCTACACCTTC.

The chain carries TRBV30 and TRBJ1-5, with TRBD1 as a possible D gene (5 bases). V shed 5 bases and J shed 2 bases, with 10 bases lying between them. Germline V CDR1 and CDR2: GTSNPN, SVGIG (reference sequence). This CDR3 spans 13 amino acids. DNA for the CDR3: TGTGCCTGGGGCGGGGGGGGCAATCAGCCCCAGCATTTT. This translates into CAWGGGGNQPQHF.

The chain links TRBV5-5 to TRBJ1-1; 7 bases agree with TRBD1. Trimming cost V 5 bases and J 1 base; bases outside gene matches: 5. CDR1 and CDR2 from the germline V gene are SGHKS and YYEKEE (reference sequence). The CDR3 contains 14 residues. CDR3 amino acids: CASSTGTANTEAFF. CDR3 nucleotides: TGTGCCAGCAGTACCGGGACAGCGAACACTGAAGCTTTCTTT.

Here the CDR3 DNA reads TGCGCCAGCAGCAGATCGACAGGGGGAGGGAACTATGGCTACACCTTC. Amino acid sequence: CASSRSTGGGNYGYTF. This rearrangement joins TRBV5-1 to TRBJ1-2, with 9 bases that match TRBD1. This CDR3 contains 16 residues. Germline-derived CDR1 and CDR2 are SGHRS and YFSETQ. Trimming cost V 4 bases and J 2 bases; bases outside gene matches: 9.

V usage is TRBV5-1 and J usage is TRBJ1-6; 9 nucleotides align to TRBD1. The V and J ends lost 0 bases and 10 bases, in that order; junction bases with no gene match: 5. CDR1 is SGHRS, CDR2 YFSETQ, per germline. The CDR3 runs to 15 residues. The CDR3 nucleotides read TGCGCCAGCAGCTTGGTGGGACAGGGAGAGTCACCCCTCCACTTT. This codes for CASSLVGQGESPLHF.

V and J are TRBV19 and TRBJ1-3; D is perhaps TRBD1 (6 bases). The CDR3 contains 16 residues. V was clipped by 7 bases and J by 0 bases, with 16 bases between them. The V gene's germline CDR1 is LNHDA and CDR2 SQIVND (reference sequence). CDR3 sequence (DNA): TGTGCCAGTAAAGAGGTGGGGGCAAGCTCTGGAAACACCATATATTTT. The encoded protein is CASKEVGASSGNTIYF. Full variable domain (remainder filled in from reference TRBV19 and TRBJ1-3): DGGITQSPKYLFRKEGQNVTLSCEQNLNHDAMYWYRQDPGQGLRLIYYSQIVNDFQKGDIAEGYSVSREKKESFPLTVTSAQKNPTAFYLCASKEVGASSGNTIYFGEGSWLTVV.

DNA of the CDR3: TGTGCCAGCAGTTACCGACAGGGGGCAAGTTCCTACGAGCAGTACTTC. Translated, it gives CASSYRQGASSYEQYF. This rearrangement joins TRBV6-5 to TRBJ2-7; 10 nucleotides match TRBD1. The germline CDR1 and CDR2 sequences are MNHEY and SVGAGI. The CDR3 runs 16 residues. V lost 2 bases and J lost 1; bases outside the gene matches: 5.

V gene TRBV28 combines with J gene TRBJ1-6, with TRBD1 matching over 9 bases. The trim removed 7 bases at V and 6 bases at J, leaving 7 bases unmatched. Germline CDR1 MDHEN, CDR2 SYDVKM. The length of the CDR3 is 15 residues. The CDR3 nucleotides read TGTGCCAGCACTGAGGACAGGGGCAGTAATTCACCCCTCCACTTT. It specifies CASTEDRGSNSPLHF.

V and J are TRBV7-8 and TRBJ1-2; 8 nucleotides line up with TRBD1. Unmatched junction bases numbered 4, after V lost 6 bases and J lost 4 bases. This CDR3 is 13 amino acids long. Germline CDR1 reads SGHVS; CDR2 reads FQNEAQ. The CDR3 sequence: CASSPGGGYGYTF. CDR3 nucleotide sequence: TGTGCCAGCAGTCCAGGGGGCGGCTATGGCTACACCTTC.

CDR3 nucleotide sequence: TGTGCCAGTAGTGCCGGACTAGCGGGGGGGAGAGGTGAGCAGTTCTTC. The encoded protein is CASSAGLAGGRGEQFF. The V call is TRBV19, the J call TRBJ2-1, with 15 bases matching TRBD2. The J segment lost 9 bases and the V segment lost 5 bases, leaving 8 bases of the junction unmatched. The CDR3 extends over 16 amino acids. Germline CDR1 is LNHDA and CDR2 is SQIVND (reference sequence). The complete variable domain, with remaining parts taken from reference TRBV19 and TRBJ2-1, reads DGGITQSPKYLFRKEGQNVTLSCEQNLNHDAMYWYRQDPGQGLRLIYYSQIVNDFQKGDIAEGYSVSREKKESFPLTVTSAQKNPTAFYLCASSAGLAGGRGEQFFGPGTRLTVL.

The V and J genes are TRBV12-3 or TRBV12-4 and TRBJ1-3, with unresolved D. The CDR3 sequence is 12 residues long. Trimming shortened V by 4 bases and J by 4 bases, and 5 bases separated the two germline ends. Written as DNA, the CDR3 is TGTGCCAGCAGTTCAGTGGGAAACACCATATATTTT. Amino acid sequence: CASSSVGNTIYF.

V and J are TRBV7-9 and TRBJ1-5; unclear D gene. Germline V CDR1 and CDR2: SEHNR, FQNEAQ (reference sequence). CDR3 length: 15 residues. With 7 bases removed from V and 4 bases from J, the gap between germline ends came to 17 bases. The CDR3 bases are TGTGCCAGCAATAACACCAAGATGAGGAATCAGCCCCAGCATTTT. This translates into CASNNTKMRNQPQHF.

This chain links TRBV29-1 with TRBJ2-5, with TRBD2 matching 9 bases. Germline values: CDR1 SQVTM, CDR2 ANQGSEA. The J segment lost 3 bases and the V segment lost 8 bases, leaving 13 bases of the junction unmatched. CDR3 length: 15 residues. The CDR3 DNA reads TGCAGCCCCAGGGCCGGGCTAGCGGGGAAAGAGACCCAGTACTTC. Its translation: CSPRAGLAGKETQYF.

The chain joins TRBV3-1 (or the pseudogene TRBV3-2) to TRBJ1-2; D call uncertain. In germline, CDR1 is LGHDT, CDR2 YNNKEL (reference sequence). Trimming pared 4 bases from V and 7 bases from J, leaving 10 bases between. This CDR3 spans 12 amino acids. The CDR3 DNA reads TGTGCCAGCAGCCCCGGTCCAGGTGGCTACACCTTC. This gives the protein CASSPGPGGYTF.